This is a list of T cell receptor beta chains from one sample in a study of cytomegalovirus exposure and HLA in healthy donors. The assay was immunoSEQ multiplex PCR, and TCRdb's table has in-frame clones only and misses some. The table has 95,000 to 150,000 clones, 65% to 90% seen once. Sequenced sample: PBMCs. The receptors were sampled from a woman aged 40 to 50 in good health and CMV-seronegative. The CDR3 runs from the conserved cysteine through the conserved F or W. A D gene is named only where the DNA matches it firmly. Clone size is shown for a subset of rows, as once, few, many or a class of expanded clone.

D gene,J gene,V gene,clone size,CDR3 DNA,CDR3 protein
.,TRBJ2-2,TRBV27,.,TGTGCCAGCACCTTACGCGGTGGCGGTAACACCGGGGAGCTGTTTTTT,CASTLRGGGNTGELFF
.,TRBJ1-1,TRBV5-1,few,TGCGCCAGCAGTGGGGGGTTCATGAACACTGAAGCTTTCTTT,CASSGGFMNTEAFF
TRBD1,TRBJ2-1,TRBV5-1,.,TGCGCCAGCAGTGGACAGGGGGGATACAATGAGCAGTTCTTC,CASSGQGGYNEQFF
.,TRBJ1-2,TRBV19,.,TGTGCCAGTAGTATGGCCAGGGGAGATGGCTACACCTTC,CASSMARGDGYTF
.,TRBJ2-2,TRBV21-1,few,TGTGCCAGCAGCAAAGAAGGACTAGCGGGGGACTTGAACACCGGGGAGCTGTTTTTT,CASSKEGLAGDLNTGELFF
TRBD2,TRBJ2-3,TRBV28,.,TGTGCCAGCAGTCCGACGCTTGGACTAGCGGACAACACAGATACGCAGTATTTT,CASSPTLGLADNTDTQYF
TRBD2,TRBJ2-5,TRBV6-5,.,TGTGCCAGCAGTTACTCACTAGCGGAGACCCAAGAGACCCAGTACTTC,CASSYSLAETQETQYF
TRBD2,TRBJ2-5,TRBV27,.,TGTGCCAGCAGTCCGGGACTAGCGGACCTCCAAGAGACCCAGTACTTC,CASSPGLADLQETQYF
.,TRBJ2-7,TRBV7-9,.,TGTTCCAGCACCTTCAGCGGCGAGCAGTACTTC,CSSTFSGEQYF
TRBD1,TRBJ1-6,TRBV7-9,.,TGTGCCAGCAGCGGGACAGGGGGGGGGAATTCACCCCTCCACTTT,CASSGTGGGNSPLHF
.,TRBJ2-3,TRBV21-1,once,TGTGCCAGCAGTTCCGAGGTCCCAGATACGCAGTATTTT,CASSSEVPDTQYF
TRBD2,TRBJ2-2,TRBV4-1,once,TGCGCCAGCAGCCGAAAGAGGACTAGCGGGCCCGAGAGAAGGAACACCGGGGAGCTGTTTTTT,CASSRKRTSGPERRNTGELFF
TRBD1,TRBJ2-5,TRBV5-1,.,TGCGCCAGCGCCATGGGGGGGACAGGGGTCGAGGAGACCCAGTACTTC,CASAMGGTGVEETQYF
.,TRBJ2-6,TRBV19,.,TGTGCCAGTAGTATAGGGACATCTGGGGCCAACGTCCTGACTTTC,CASSIGTSGANVLTF
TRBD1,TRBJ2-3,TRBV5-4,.,TGTGCCAGCAGCTTCAAACTGGGACAGAGCACAGATACGCAGTATTTT,CASSFKLGQSTDTQYF
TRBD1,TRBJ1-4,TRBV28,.,TGTGCCAGCTCGAAGGGGGGGACAGGGAACCTGTTTTTT,CASSKGGTGNLFF
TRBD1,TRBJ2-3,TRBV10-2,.,TGCGCCAGCAGTGAGCCTGGGACAGGGGCGGACGGCACAGATACGCAGTATTTT,CASSEPGTGADGTDTQYF
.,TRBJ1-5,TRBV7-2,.,TGTGCCAGCAGCTTAACGGTCAATCAGCCCCAGCATTTT,CASSLTVNQPQHF
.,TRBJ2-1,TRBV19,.,TGTGCCAGTAGTATAGATAGAGCACCCCAGGGCAATGAGCAGTTCTTC,CASSIDRAPQGNEQFF
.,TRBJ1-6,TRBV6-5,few,TGTGCCAGCAGCACAGCCCTGGGCTCACCCCTCCACTTT,CASSTALGSPLHF
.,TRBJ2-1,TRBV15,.,TGTGCCACCAGCAGAGTGTTTGGCCCCTACAATGAGCAGTTCTTC,CATSRVFGPYNEQFF
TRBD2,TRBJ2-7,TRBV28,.,TGTGCCAGCGATCCTCGGGGGGGCCCCTACGAGCAGTACTTC,CASDPRGGPYEQYF
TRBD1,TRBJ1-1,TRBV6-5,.,TGTGCCAGCAGTTACGACAGGGGAGGCACTGAAGCTTTCTTT,CASSYDRGGTEAFF
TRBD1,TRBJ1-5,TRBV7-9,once,TGTGCCAGCAGCTCGCACCCACAGGGGAACAATCAGCCCCAGCATTTT,CASSSHPQGNNQPQHF
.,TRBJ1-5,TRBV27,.,TGTGCCAGCAGTCCACAGGCGAATCAGCCCCAGCATTTT,CASSPQANQPQHF
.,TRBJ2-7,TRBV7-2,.,TGTGCCAGCAGCTTAGCCGGCAGGGCGAGCTCCTACGAGCAGTACTTC,CASSLAGRASSYEQYF
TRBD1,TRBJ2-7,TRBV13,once,TGTGCCAGCAGCTGGACAGGGCCCCACGAGCAGTACTTC,CASSWTGPHEQYF
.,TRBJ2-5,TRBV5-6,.,TGTGCCAGCAGCTTGACGGCAGGGGGCGGGGGGACCCAGTACTTC,CASSLTAGGGGTQYF
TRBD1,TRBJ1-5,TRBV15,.,TGTGCCACCAGCAGAGCCCAAAACAGGGGTGGGAATCAGCCCCAGCATTTT,CATSRAQNRGGNQPQHF
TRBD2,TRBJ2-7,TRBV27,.,TGTGCCAGCAGTTCCCTTAATAGCGGGAGGGCCGGTTACGAGCAGTACTTC,CASSSLNSGRAGYEQYF
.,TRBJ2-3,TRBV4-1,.,TGCGCCAGCAGCCAAGCGGAGGGGTCGGATACGCAGTATTTT,CASSQAEGSDTQYF
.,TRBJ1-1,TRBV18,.,TGTGCCAGCTCACCCGGGGGGTCTGAAGCTTTCTTT,CASSPGGSEAFF
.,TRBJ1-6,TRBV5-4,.,TGTGCCAGCAGCCCCGGTTTTTGGTCACCCCTCCACTTT,CASSPGFWSPLHF
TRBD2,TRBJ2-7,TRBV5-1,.,TGCGCCAGCAGCTTAGTCGTGGGGACTAGCGCCCACGAGCAGTACTTC,CASSLVVGTSAHEQYF
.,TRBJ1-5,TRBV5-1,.,TGCGCCAGCAGCTTGGAGGCGGGGATCAATCAGCCCCAGCATTTT,CASSLEAGINQPQHF
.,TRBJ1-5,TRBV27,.,TGTGCCAGCAGTTCGTCGAGCAATCAGCCCCAGCATTTT,CASSSSSNQPQHF
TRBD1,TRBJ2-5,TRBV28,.,TGTGCCAGCAGTTTTGGGACAGGGGTTCCGGAGACCCAGTACTTC,CASSFGTGVPETQYF
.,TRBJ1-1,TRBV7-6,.,TGTGCCAGCAGCCTGACAGAGAACACTGAAGCTTTCTTT,CASSLTENTEAFF
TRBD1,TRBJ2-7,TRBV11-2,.,TGTGCCAGCAGCTTATTCAGGGGGCTCGAGCAGTACTTC,CASSLFRGLEQYF
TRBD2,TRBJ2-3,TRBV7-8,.,TGTGCCAGCAGCTTAGAGGGACTAGCAGTAGATACGCAGTATTTT,CASSLEGLAVDTQYF